Shown below are 28 T cell receptor beta chains from a single sample sequenced in a study of identical twins. TCRdb fed the 5' RACE reads into MiXCR, producing one record per CDR3 protein. There are roughly 480,000 distinct CDR3 sequences in the sample; approximately 25% occur only once, and roughly 3% lies in the top ten. The sample was also linked to a second study, of T cells expressing NK-cell markers.

Material: CD4+ T cells sorted from blood. All receptors derive from a woman aged 18-29 years in good health.

DNA of the CDR3: TGCGCCAGCAGCCAAGATGGGATAGGGAGGAAACTGTTTTTT. Translation gives CASSQDGIGRKLFF. The chain is built from TRBV4-3 and TRBJ1-4, with no clear D. The CDR3 is made up of 14 amino acids. CDR1 LGHNA and CDR2 YSLEER come from the germline V gene. V lost 0 bases, J lost 11 bases, and 13 bases lay in between.

This clonotype was observed a few times. This chain links TRBV12-3 or TRBV12-4 with TRBJ2-5; tentatively, D is TRBD2 (6 bases). Deletions cut 5 bases from V and 4 bases from J, with 20 bases between. There are 16 residues in the CDR3. CDR3 residues: CASSPLFGRRVETQYF. CDR3 nucleotides: TGTGCCAGCAGTCCTCTTTTTGGGCGGAGGGTAGAGACCCAGTACTTC.

This clonotype was seen a handful of times. The chain carries TRBV12-3 or TRBV12-4 and TRBJ1-3; D is unclear. The CDR3 is 15 residues long. V lost 6 bases to trimming and J lost 2 bases, with 14 bases between them. The CDR3 sequence is CASSKQMAPGNTIYF. As DNA, the CDR3 is TGTGCCAGCAGCAAACAAATGGCGCCTGGAAACACCATATATTTT.

The chain couples TRBV6-5 to TRBJ2-3, with 14 bases that match TRBD2. CDR1 MNHEY and CDR2 SVGAGI come from the germline V gene. This CDR3 is built from 18 residues. Trimming cost V 0 bases and J 1 base; bases outside gene matches: 3. The CDR3 coding sequence is TGTGCCAGCAGTTACTCCCGACTAGCGGGAGGGCGCACAGATACGCAGTATTTT. Translation: CASSYSRLAGGRTDTQYF.

This clonotype was detected a few times. V is TRBV20-1 and J is TRBJ2-1; 10 nucleotides agree with TRBD1. With 7 bases clipped from V and 5 bases from J, the junction kept 14 bases outside the gene matches. In germline, CDR1 is DFQATT, CDR2 SNEGSKA (reference sequence). CDR3 length equals 16 residues. The CDR3 DNA follows: TGCAGTGTATCTGGATCGGGACAGGGGATTAACAATGAGCAGTTCTTC. Translating gives CSVSGSGQGINNEQFF.

The gene calls are TRBV6-1 and TRBJ2-2; the D is unclear. CDR1 is MNHNS, CDR2 SASEGT, per germline. CDR3 length equals 13 residues. The germline V and J ends were trimmed by 6 bases and 8 bases, with 13 bases remaining between them. The DNA for the CDR3 is TGTGCCAGCAGCTCGACCCGGGCGGGGGAGCTGTTTTTT. Protein: CASSSTRAGELFF.

This clonotype was found a few times. The chain couples TRBV4-3 to TRBJ2-1, with 8 bases aligning to TRBD2. The CDR3 totals 17 residues. With 4 bases clipped from V and 10 bases from J, the junction kept 18 bases outside the gene matches. CDR1 is LGHNA, CDR2 YSLEER, per germline. The CDR3 reads CASSRSGGPTQRGEQFF. Here the CDR3 DNA reads TGCGCCAGCAGCCGTTCGGGGGGGCCCACTCAAAGGGGGGAGCAGTTCTTC.

The V gene is TRBV5-1, the J gene TRBJ2-2, with D hard to call. V shed 0 bases and J shed 7 bases, with 13 bases lying between them. Germline V gives CDR1 SGHRS, CDR2 YFSETQ. This CDR3 spans 15 amino acids. The CDR3 DNA is TGCGCCAGCAGCTTGGAGCCCGACCGACGCGGGGAGCTGTTTTTT. It codes for CASSLEPDRRGELFF. Looking up the rest from reference TRBV5-1 and TRBJ2-2 gives the full variable domain: KAGVTQTPRYLIKTRGQQVTLSCSPISGHRSVSWYQQTPGQGLQFLFEYFSETQRNKGNFPGRFSGRQFSNSRSEMNVSTLELGDSALYLCASSLEPDRRGELFFGEGSRLTVL.

The rearrangement uses TRBV6-1 and TRBJ2-2; TRBD1 matches at 8 bases. The CDR3 has 14 amino acids. The V gene's germline CDR1 is MNHNS and CDR2 SASEGT. Unmatched junction bases numbered 5, after V lost 7 bases and J lost 4 bases. The DNA of the CDR3 is TGTGCCAGCAATCCCAGGGGGCCCACCGGGGAGCTGTTTTTT. It translates to CASNPRGPTGELFF.

The rearrangement uses TRBV6-1 and TRBJ2-2; 7 bases map to TRBD1. Germline loops: CDR1 MNHNS, CDR2 SASEGT. This CDR3 spans 15 amino acids. V lost 6 bases to trimming and J lost 2 bases; unmatched junction nucleotides: 6. CDR3 protein: CASRNPGGNTGELFF. DNA of the CDR3: TGTGCCAGCAGAAATCCAGGGGGAAACACCGGGGAGCTGTTTTTT.

This clonotype was seen many times. The chain is built from TRBV6-1 and TRBJ1-2, with D possibly TRBD1 on 5 matching bases. Germline V CDR1 and CDR2: MNHNS, SASEGT. V shed 8 bases and J shed 4 bases, with 11 bases lying between them. This CDR3 region has 12 residues. The DNA of the CDR3 is TGTGCCAGCGGAGGGGTCCCCTATGGCTACACCTTC. This encodes CASGGVPYGYTF.

The genes are TRBV20-1 and TRBJ2-5; D unclear. Germline CDR1 DFQATT, CDR2 SNEGSKA (reference sequence). The V end was cut by 5 bases, the J end by 3 bases, with 13 bases between. This CDR3 contains 13 residues. In DNA form, the CDR3 reads TGCAGTGCTGTTTATCTACAAGAAGAGACCCAGTACTTC. Protein sequence: CSAVYLQEETQYF.

The V gene is TRBV10-3, the J gene TRBJ1-2; D gene unclear. V was clipped by 4 bases and J by 2 bases, with 8 bases between them. Germline-derived CDR1 and CDR2 are ENHRY and SYGVKD. This CDR3 is built from 13 residues. The CDR3 nucleotides read TGTGCCATCAGTGTCTCCTCAAACTATGGCTACACCTTC. This codes for CAISVSSNYGYTF.

This clonotype has more than one count but fewer than ten. CDR3 sequence: CSAKLGQETQYF. The CDR3 nucleotides are TGCAGTGCTAAACTTGGGCAAGAGACCCAGTACTTC. The chain recombines TRBV20-1 with TRBJ2-5, with D unclear. The CDR3 is 12 amino acids. Germline V gives CDR1 DFQATT, CDR2 SNEGSKA (reference sequence). Deletions cut 4 bases from V and 2 bases from J, with 8 bases between.

This clonotype has a handful of counts. This chain joins TRBV11-2 and TRBJ1-6; D unclear. CDR3 size: 16 residues. Looked up from germline, CDR1 is SGHAT and CDR2 is FQNNGV. Between the trimmed V and J ends, which lost 5 bases and 1 base, there was a span of 12 bases. The CDR3, as DNA: TGTGCCAGCAGCCCGTTGGGGTGGTCCTATAATTCACCCCTCCACTTT. As protein: CASSPLGWSYNSPLHF.

This chain connects TRBV21-1 to TRBJ2-1; the table's D gene call, TRBD1, was not cross checked with the DNA. TRBV21-1 has pseudogene status. There are 15 residues in the CDR3. CDR3 loop: CASSKDGGAWNEQFF. DNA of the CDR3: TGTGCCAGCAGCAAAGACGGGGGGGCGTGGAATGAGCAGTTCTTC.

The chain combines TRBV9 with TRBJ2-1; tentatively, D is TRBD2 (5 bases). CDR1 and CDR2 (germline): SGDLS, YYNGEE. V was trimmed by 0 bases and J by 9 bases, leaving 10 bases between them. This CDR3 is built from 13 residues. CDR3 in amino acids: CASSVDPGSEQFF. The CDR3 nucleotides read TGTGCCAGCAGCGTAGACCCTGGGAGTGAGCAGTTCTTC.

In this sample, this clonotype turned up many times. V usage is TRBV5-1 and J usage is TRBJ2-3, with D maybe TRBD2 (5 bases). Germline assignment: CDR1 SGHRS and CDR2 YFSETQ. The CDR3 spans 13 residues. V dropped 5 bases and J dropped 2 bases, with 9 bases sitting between them. CDR3 sequence reads: CASSLDFTDTQYF. CDR3 bases: TGCGCCAGCAGTCTGGACTTCACAGATACGCAGTATTTT.

There are a few counts of this clonotype. The chain carries TRBV18 and TRBJ1-2; TRBD1 matches 12 bases. V was pared by 3 bases and J by 7 bases, with 3 bases of the junction left unmatched. The CDR3 is 14 amino acids. Germline V lookup: CDR1 KGHSH, CDR2 LQKENI. The CDR3 loop is CASSPGQGATGYTF. DNA of the CDR3: TGTGCCAGCTCACCGGGACAGGGGGCGACTGGCTACACCTTC.

The V call is TRBV7-9, the J call TRBJ1-1, with D unresolved. CDR1 and CDR2 from the germline V gene are SEHNR and FQNEAQ (reference sequence). V gave up 0 bases and J gave up 8 bases, with 7 bases separating them. The CDR3 length is 12 residues. CDR3 loop: CASSLAVSEAFF. CDR3 DNA: TGTGCCAGCAGCTTAGCGGTATCCGAAGCTTTCTTT.

In this sample, this clonotype turned up a few times. CDR3 coding DNA: TGTGCCAGCAGTATATTGCGGGGGCTATACGAGCAGTACTTC. This sequence encodes CASSILRGLYEQYF. V usage is TRBV6-1 and J usage is TRBJ2-7, with D perhaps matching TRBD2 (7 bases). This CDR3 comprises 14 residues. V was shortened by 5 bases and J by 4 bases, with 15 bases between the two germline ends. Germline values: CDR1 MNHNS, CDR2 SASEGT.

This clonotype has just a few counts. V gene TRBV9 combines with J gene TRBJ2-7, with D perhaps matching TRBD1 (5 bases). Germline CDR1 is SGDLS and CDR2 is YYNGEE. Trimming removed 4 bases at V and 5 bases at J, with 16 bases between. This CDR3 spans 14 amino acids. This CDR3 is CASSKTGIVNEQYF. CDR3 sequence (DNA): TGTGCCAGCAGCAAAACAGGTATAGTCAACGAGCAGTACTTC.

This rearrangement joins TRBV5-6 to TRBJ2-6, with D maybe TRBD2 (5 bases). Germline CDR1 SGHDT, CDR2 YYEEEE. The CDR3 loop spans 17 amino acids. Deletions cut 6 bases from V and 2 bases from J, with 18 bases between. The CDR3 region is CASIQIMRATGANVLTF. The CDR3 DNA is TGTGCCAGCATCCAAATAATGAGGGCGACTGGGGCCAACGTCCTGACTTTC.

The CDR3 region is CASSFPGLAEREQFF. CDR3 DNA sequence: TGTGCCAGCAGCTTTCCGGGACTAGCGGAAAGGGAGCAGTTCTTC. J is TRBJ2-1 and V is TRBV11-2; 11 bases are shared with TRBD2. CDR1 is SGHAT and CDR2 is FQNNGV in the germline V gene. V lost 3 bases and J lost 10; bases outside the gene matches: 8. The CDR3 extends over 15 amino acids.

The chain links TRBV5-1 to TRBJ2-7, with 11 nucleotides matching TRBD1. Germline V gene data show CDR1 as SGHRS and CDR2 as YFSETQ. The trim removed 0 bases at V and 6 bases at J, leaving 8 bases unmatched. This CDR3 comprises 16 residues. The CDR3: CASSLVPGTGGAEQYF. The CDR3 bases are TGCGCCAGCAGCTTGGTCCCCGGGACAGGGGGGGCCGAGCAGTACTTC. Full variable domain (remainder filled in from reference TRBV5-1 and TRBJ2-7): KAGVTQTPRYLIKTRGQQVTLSCSPISGHRSVSWYQQTPGQGLQFLFEYFSETQRNKGNFPGRFSGRQFSNSRSEMNVSTLELGDSALYLCASSLVPGTGGAEQYFGPGTRLTVT.

The chain has TRBV19 and TRBJ1-2, with D uncertain. The CDR3 runs 12 residues. CDR1 is LNHDA and CDR2 is SQIVND in the germline V gene (reference sequence). V lost 2 bases and J 3 bases, leaving 4 bases between the germline ends. CDR3 DNA: TGTGCCAGTAGTATACGCGACTATGGCTACACCTTC. Protein product: CASSIRDYGYTF.

The chain recombines TRBV13 with TRBJ2-3, with TRBD2 matching 12 bases. J lost 0 bases, V lost 5 bases, and 6 bases had no gene match. There are 17 residues in the CDR3. Germline V gene data show CDR1 as PRHDT and CDR2 as FYEKMQ (reference sequence). This CDR3 reads CASSQTSGGLSTDTQYF. DNA for the CDR3: TGTGCCAGCAGCCAGACTAGCGGGGGCCTAAGCACAGATACGCAGTATTTT.

The chain recombines TRBV20-1 with TRBJ2-3, with 10 bases aligning to TRBD1. The CDR3 sequence is 12 residues long. Germline CDR1 and CDR2: DFQATT and SNEGSKA (reference sequence). The trim removed 7 bases at V and 5 bases at J, leaving 3 bases unmatched. The CDR3 protein is CSVDRGQDTQYF. In DNA, the CDR3 is TGCAGTGTCGACAGGGGGCAAGATACGCAGTATTTT.